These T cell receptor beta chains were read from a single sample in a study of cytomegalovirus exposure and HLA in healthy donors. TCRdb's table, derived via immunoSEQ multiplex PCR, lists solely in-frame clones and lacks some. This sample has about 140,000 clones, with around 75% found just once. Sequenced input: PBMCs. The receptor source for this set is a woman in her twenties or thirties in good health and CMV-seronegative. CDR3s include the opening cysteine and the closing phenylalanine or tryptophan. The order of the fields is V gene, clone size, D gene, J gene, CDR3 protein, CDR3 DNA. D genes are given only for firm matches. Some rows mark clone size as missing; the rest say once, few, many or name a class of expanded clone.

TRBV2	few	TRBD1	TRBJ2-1	CASSERTGTQFF	TGTGCCAGCAGTGAGAGGACAGGGACGCAGTTCTTC
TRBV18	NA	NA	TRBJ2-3	CASSSTGWVAPDTQYF	TGTGCCAGCTCATCGACAGGTTGGGTGGCCCCAGATACGCAGTATTTT
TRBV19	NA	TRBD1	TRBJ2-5	CASSIRAGGVETQYF	TGTGCCAGTAGTATTAGGGCAGGGGGCGTGGAGACCCAGTACTTC
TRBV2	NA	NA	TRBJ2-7	CASSFYRGGSGSEQYF	TGTGCCAGCAGTTTCTACAGGGGTGGGAGCGGGAGCGAGCAGTACTTC
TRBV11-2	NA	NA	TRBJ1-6	CASSSSPNSPLHF	TGTGCCAGCAGCTCGAGTCCCAATTCACCCCTCCACTTT
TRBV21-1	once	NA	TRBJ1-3	CASSKTPRQGYSGNTIYF	TGTGCCAGCAGCAAAACCCCCCGACAAGGATACTCTGGAAACACCATATATTTT
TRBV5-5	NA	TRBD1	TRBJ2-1	CASSAGTGSYYNEQFF	TGTGCCAGCAGCGCGGGGACAGGGTCTTACTACAATGAGCAGTTCTTC
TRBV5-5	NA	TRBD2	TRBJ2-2	CASSLRLAGGMNTGELFF	TGTGCCAGCAGCTTGCGGCTAGCGGGAGGGATGAACACCGGGGAGCTGTTTTTT
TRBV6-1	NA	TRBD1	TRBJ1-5	CASRDRVDQPQHF	TGTGCCAGCAGGGACAGGGTGGATCAGCCCCAGCATTTT
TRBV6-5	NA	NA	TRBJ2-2	CASSTGSRPTGELFF	TGTGCCAGCAGTACCGGGTCCCGGCCCACCGGGGAGCTGTTTTTT
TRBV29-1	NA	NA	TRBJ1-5	CSVAGGLGQPQHF	TGCAGCGTCGCGGGGGGTTTAGGTCAGCCCCAGCATTTT
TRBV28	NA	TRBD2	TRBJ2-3	CASSPEPGQLLAGGPGTDTQYF	TGTGCCAGCAGTCCCGAACCGGGACAGCTACTAGCGGGGGGGCCGGGTACAGATACGCAGTATTTT
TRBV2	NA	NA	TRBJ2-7	CASRLLRGSYEQYF	TGTGCCAGCAGGCTCCTCCGAGGGAGCTACGAGCAGTACTTC